Described below is a single TCR beta chain sequence and its context. Its antigen remains unknown. Germline CDR1 reads SNHLY; CDR2 reads FYNNEI. The CDR3 contains 15 residues. Trimming removed 5 bases from V and 4 bases from J, with 17 bases in between. This entry comes from a study of cytomegalovirus exposure and HLA in healthy donors. Regarding the study as a whole: In vitro assays verified that three CMV-associated chains recognized CMV antigens specifically. The study had only CMV serostatus as immune exposure information. Presence/absence analyses assumed roughly uniform sequencing depth across donors.

The PCR employed 60 Vbeta primers together with 13 Jbeta primers. Profiling relied on immunoSEQ multiplex PCR, and the TCRdb table lists in-frame clones only, not all of them. The top ten hold more than 0.95% of the sample, which has about 130,000 clones, around 73% seen once. The gene calls are TRBV2 and TRBJ2-5, with D tentatively TRBD1 (6 bases). This TCR was recovered from a man between 45 and 60 years old in good health and CMV-seronegative. The source material was PBMCs. The CDR3 loop is CASSLLAGAAETQYF. Here the CDR3 DNA reads TGTGCCAGCAGTCTATTGGCAGGGGCGGCAGAGACCCAGTACTTC.